The text below deals with one TCR beta chain. Its target is unknown. The investigators reverse transcribed all of the isolated RNA, so they sequenced expressed TCRB transcripts. Measured with immunoSEQ multiplex PCR; TCRdb has only the in-frame clones, and not every one. The table records around 300,000 clones, approximately 10% of them present only once. These data are taken from a study of beta chain features in type 1 diabetes. Study-level points and caveats: Insertions at VDJ junctions were less frequent in type 1 diabetes patients. These patients also deleted more nucleotides at the same junctions.

The CDR3 loop spans 15 amino acids. Trimming removed 5 bases from V and 0 bases from J, with 12 bases in between. Germline loops: CDR1 SGHNT, CDR2 YYREEE (reference sequence). The sample was naive CD4+ T cells from blood. The source is a woman aged 25 to 39 in good health. The V gene is TRBV5-4, the J gene TRBJ2-1; TRBD2 might be the D (6 bases). CDR3 coding DNA: TGTGCCAGCAGTAGGGACGGGAGCTCCTACAATGAGCAGTTCTTC. Translating gives CASSRDGSSYNEQFF.